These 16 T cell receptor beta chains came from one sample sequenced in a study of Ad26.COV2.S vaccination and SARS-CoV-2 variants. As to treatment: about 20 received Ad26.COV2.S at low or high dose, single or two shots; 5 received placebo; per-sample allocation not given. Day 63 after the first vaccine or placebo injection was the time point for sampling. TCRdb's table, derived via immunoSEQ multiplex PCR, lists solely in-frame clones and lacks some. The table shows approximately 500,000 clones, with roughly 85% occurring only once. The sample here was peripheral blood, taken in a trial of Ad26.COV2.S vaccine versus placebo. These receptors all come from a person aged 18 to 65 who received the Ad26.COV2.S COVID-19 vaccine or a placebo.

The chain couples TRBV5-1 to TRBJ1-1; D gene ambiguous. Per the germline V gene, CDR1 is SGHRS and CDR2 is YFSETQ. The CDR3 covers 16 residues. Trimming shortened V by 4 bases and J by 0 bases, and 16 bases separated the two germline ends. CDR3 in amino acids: CASSIDGRLMNTEAFF. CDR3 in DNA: TGCGCCAGCAGCATAGACGGGAGGCTCATGAACACTGAAGCTTTCTTT.

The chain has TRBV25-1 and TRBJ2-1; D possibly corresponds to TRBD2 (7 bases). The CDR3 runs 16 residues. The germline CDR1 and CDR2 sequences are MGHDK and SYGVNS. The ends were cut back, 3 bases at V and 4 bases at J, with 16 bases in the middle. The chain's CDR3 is CASSEEGRGGYNEQFF. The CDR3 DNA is TGTGCCAGCAGTGAGGAGGGCAGGGGAGGGTACAATGAGCAGTTCTTC.

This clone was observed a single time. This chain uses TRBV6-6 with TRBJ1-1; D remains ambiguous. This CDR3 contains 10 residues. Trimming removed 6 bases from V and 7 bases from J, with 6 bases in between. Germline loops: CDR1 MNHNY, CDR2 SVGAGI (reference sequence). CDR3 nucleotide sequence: TGTGCCAGCAGAAATATTGAAGCTTTCTTT. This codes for CASRNIEAFF.

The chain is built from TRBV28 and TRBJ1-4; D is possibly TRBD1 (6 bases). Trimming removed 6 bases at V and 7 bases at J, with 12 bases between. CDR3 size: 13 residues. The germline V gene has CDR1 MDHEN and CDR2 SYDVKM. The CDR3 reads CASRVGGFEKLFF. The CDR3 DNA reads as TGTGCCAGCAGGGTAGGGGGGTTTGAAAAACTGTTTTTT.

Here the CDR3 DNA reads TGTGCCAGCAGTTCCCCGGACAGGGGACCCCAAAATTCACCCCTCCACTTT. It encodes CASSSPDRGPQNSPLHF. The chain employs TRBV28 and TRBJ1-6, with 9 positions matching TRBD1. This CDR3 contains 17 residues. Germline assignment: CDR1 MDHEN and CDR2 SYDVKM. The V gene end was trimmed by 4 bases and the J gene end by 7 bases; junction bases not matched to a gene: 11.

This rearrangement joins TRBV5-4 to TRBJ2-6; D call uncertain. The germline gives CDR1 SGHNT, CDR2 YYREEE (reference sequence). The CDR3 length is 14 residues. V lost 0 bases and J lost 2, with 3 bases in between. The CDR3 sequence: CASSLETGANVLTF. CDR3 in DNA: TGTGCCAGCAGCTTGGAGACTGGGGCCAACGTCCTGACTTTC.

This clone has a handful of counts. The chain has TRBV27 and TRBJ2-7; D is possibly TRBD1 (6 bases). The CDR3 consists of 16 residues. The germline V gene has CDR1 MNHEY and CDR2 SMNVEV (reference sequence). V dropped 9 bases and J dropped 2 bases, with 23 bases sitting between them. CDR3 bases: TGTGCCAGACTGCATATCGGGACAAAGTTAACCTACGAGCAGTACTTC. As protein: CARLHIGTKLTYEQYF.

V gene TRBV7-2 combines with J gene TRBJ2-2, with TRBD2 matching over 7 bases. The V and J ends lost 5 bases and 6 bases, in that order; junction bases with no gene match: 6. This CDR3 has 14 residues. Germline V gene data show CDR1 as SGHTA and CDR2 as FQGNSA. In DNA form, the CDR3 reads TGTGCCAGCAGCCCCTTAGCGGGCGCCGGGGAGCTGTTTTTT. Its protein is CASSPLAGAGELFF.

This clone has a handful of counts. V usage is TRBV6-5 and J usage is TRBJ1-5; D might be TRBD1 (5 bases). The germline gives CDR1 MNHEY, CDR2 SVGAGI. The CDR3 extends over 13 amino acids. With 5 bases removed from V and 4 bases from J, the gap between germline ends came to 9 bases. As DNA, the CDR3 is TGTGCCAGCAGTCCCTACAGGAATCAGCCCCAGCATTTT. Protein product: CASSPYRNQPQHF.

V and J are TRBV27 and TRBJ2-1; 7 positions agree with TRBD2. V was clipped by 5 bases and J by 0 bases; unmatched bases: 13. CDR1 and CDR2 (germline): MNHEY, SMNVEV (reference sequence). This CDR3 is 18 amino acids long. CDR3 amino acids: CASSPDKASGLSYNEQFF. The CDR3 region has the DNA TGTGCCAGCAGTCCAGACAAGGCTAGCGGCCTCTCCTACAATGAGCAGTTCTTC.

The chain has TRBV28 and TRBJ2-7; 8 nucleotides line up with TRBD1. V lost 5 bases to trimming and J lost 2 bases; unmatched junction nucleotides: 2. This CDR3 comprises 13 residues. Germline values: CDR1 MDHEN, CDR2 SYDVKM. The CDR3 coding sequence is TGTGCCAGCAGTCCAGGGGGCCCCTACGAGCAGTACTTC. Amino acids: CASSPGGPYEQYF.

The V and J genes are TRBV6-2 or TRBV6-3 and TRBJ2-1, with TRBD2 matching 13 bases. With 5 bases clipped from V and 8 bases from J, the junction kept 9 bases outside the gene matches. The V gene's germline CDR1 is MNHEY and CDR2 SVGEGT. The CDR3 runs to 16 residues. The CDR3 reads CASSNGLAGVFHEQFF. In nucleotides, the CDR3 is TGTGCCAGCAGTAACGGACTAGCGGGAGTATTCCATGAGCAGTTCTTC.

CDR3 in amino acids: CASSERGTGELFF. For the CDR3, the DNA is TGTGCCAGCAGTGAAAGGGGCACCGGGGAGCTGTTTTTT. This sequence joins TRBV25-1 and TRBJ2-2; D perhaps matches TRBD1 (5 bases). CDR1 is MGHDK and CDR2 is SYGVNS in the germline V gene. The CDR3 has 13 residues. Trimming took 2 bases from V and 4 from J, leaving 5 bases between them.

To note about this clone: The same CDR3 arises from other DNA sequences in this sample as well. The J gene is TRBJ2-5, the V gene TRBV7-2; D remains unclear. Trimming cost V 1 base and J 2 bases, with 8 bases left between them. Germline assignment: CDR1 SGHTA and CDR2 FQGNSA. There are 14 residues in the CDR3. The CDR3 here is CASSLGNGQETQYF. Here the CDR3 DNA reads TGTGCCAGCAGCTTAGGTAACGGGCAAGAGACCCAGTACTTC. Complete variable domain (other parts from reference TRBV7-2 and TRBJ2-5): GAGVSQSPSNKVTEKGKDVELRCDPISGHTALYWYRQSLGQGLEFLIYFQGNSAPDKSGLPSDRFSAERTGGSVSTLTIQRTQQEDSAVYLCASSLGNGQETQYFGPGTRLLVL.

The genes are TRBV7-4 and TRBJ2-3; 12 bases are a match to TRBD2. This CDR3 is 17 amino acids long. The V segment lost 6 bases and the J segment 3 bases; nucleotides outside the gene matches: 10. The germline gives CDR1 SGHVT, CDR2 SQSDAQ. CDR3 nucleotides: TGTGCCAGCAGTTACACCGGGACTAGCGGGTTTACAGATACGCAGTATTTT. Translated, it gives CASSYTGTSGFTDTQYF.

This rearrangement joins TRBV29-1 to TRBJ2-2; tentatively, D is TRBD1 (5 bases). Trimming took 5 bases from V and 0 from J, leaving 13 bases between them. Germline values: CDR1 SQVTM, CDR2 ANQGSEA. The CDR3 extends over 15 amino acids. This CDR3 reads CSVSIGATNTGELFF. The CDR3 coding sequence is TGCAGCGTTAGTATAGGGGCAACGAACACCGGGGAGCTGTTTTTT.